Following are 13 T cell receptor beta chains from one sample sequenced in a study of CD8+CD57+ T cells in acquired aplastic anemia (dated by TCRdb to 2017 to 2018). The sequencing machine was an Illumina HiSeq 2000. Genomic DNA was used as template for profiling of TCR beta VDJ combinations and CDR3 sequences. TCRdb trimmed public reads at Q25 via fastp, called clones via MiXCR and kept in-frame beta chains. Records with the same CDR3 protein are collapsed into one entry carrying the most frequent genes and DNA. The sample includes roughly 250,000 distinct CDR3 sequences, with 82% observed a single time. The ten largest account for approximately 40% of the sample. Flow cytometry had shown CD8+CD57+ cell expansion in the patients selected for sequencing. The sequenced sample was sorted CD4+, CD8+, or CD8+CD57+ T cells (not recorded which) from PBMCs. These receptors all come from a human donor with aplastic anemia.

A remark on this clonotype: Compared with germline, one end of the junction differs, possibly owing to a read error. The rearrangement joins TRBV7-2 to TRBJ2-6, with D possibly matching TRBD1 (6 bases). This CDR3 has 16 residues. Germline V lookup: CDR1 SGHTA, CDR2 FQGNSA. For the CDR3, the DNA is TGTGCCAGCAGCTTAGCGCGGTCAGGGGCGAACAACGGCCTGACTTTC. It is translated as CASSLARSGANNGLTF.

Details on this clonotype: The missing conserved phenylalanine or tryptophan at the end of this CDR3 makes a read error likely. No DNA is shown, since the ends of the CDR3 on it are uncertain; the CDR3 is the one TCRdb lists. This chain connects TRBV2 to TRBJ2-1; the table's D call TRBD1 went unverified against the DNA. CDR1 is SNHLY, CDR2 FYNNEI, per germline. The CDR3 length equals 16 residues, ends included. The CDR3 loop is CASGDGGTNTQYFRSG.

The chain carries TRBV5-6 and TRBJ2-3, with D maybe TRBD1 (6 bases). Trimming removed 3 bases at V and 4 bases at J, with 9 bases between. CDR1 and CDR2 from the germline V gene are SGHDT and YYEEEE. This CDR3 comprises 13 residues. This CDR3 reads CASSSDRSDTQYF. As DNA, the CDR3 is TGTGCCAGCAGCTCGGACAGATCAGATACGCAGTATTTT. The whole variable domain, remainder taken from reference TRBV5-6 and TRBJ2-3, is DAGVTQSPTHLIKTRGQQVTLRCSPKSGHDTVSWYQQALGQGPQFIFQYYEEEERQRGNFPDRFSGHQFPNYSSELNVNALLLGDSALYLCASSSDRSDTQYFGPGTRLTVL.

The CDR3 here is CASSAGHDTGAQYF. DNA for the CDR3: TGTGCCAGCAGTGCCGGACACGACACAGGTGCGCAGTATTTT. The rearrangement uses TRBV25-1 and TRBJ2-3; the D gene is possibly TRBD1 (5 bases). With 4 bases removed from V and 10 bases from J, the gap between germline ends came to 18 bases. The CDR3 length is 14 residues. Germline V gene data show CDR1 as MGHDK and CDR2 as SYGVNS. The full variable domain, its missing parts supplied by reference TRBV25-1 and TRBJ2-3, is EADIYQTPRYLVIGTGKKITLECSQTMGHDKMYWYQQDPGMELHLIHYSYGVNSTEKGDLSSESTVSRIRTEHFPLTLESARPSHTSQYLCASSAGHDTGAQYFGPGTRLTVL.

On this clonotype itself: Mismatch with germline at one junction end may stem from a read error. The V call is TRBV7-2, the J call TRBJ2-3; D might be TRBD1 (5 bases). The CDR3 is made up of 14 amino acids. Germline-derived CDR1 and CDR2 are SGHTA and FQGNSA. The CDR3 DNA reads TGTGCCAGCAGCTTACATCCAGACGCGACAGCGCTTTACTTT. As protein: CASSLHPDATALYF. The full variable domain, its missing parts supplied by reference TRBV7-2 and TRBJ2-3, is GAGVSQSPSNKVTEKGKDVELRCDPISGHTALYWYRQSLGQGLEFLIYFQGNSAPDKSGLPSDRFSAERTGGSVSTLTIQRTQQEDSAVYLCASSLHPDATALYFGPGTRLTVL.

This chain uses TRBV7-8 with TRBJ1-1; D is perhaps TRBD1 (5 bases). CDR3 size: 13 residues. Per the germline V gene, CDR1 is SGHVS and CDR2 is FQNEAQ. The V end was cut by 1 base, the J end by 10 bases, with 13 bases between. CDR3 in DNA: TGTGCCAGCAGCTTAGTATCGGGGACCGGAGCTTTCTTT. Encoded protein: CASSLVSGTGAFF.

The chain links TRBV7-4 to TRBJ2-1; 7 positions match TRBD2. CDR1 is SGHVT, CDR2 SQSDAQ, per germline. The CDR3 spans 16 residues. V trimming: 5 bases; J trimming: 13 bases; junction bases outside the gene matches: 20. For the CDR3, the DNA is TGTGCCAGCAGCCACCGCGGGGGATTGGCCCAGGAACACCAGTTCTTC. Translation: CASSHRGGLAQEHQFF.

Concerning this clonotype itself: It is likely a read error, because the conserved phenylalanine at the end of the CDR3 is missing. The DNA is left out, because the CDR3 cannot be placed on it with certainty; the CDR3 is given as TCRdb lists it. The V and J genes are TRBV7-9 and TRBJ2-4; the D call TRBD2 from the table was never checked on the DNA. In germline, CDR1 is SEHNR, CDR2 FQNEAQ (reference sequence). Both ends counted, the CDR3 spans 12 residues. The CDR3 sequence is CASGGARNIQCV.

This chain links TRBV6-5 with TRBJ2-2, with D possibly matching TRBD2 (7 bases). CDR3 length equals 17 residues. Germline V CDR1 and CDR2: MNHEY, SVGAGI. V was clipped by 8 bases and J by 0 bases, with 19 bases between them. DNA for the CDR3: TGTGCCAGCGGACACAATCCCGGGGGGCCGAACACCGGGGAGCTGTTTTTT. Amino acid sequence: CASGHNPGGPNTGELFF.

As to this clonotype: At one end the junction does not follow the germline gene, possibly because of a read error. V and J are TRBV10-3 and TRBJ1-6, with unresolved D. CDR1 is ENHRY, CDR2 SYGVKD, per germline. CDR3 length equals 16 residues. CDR3 sequence (DNA): TGTGCCAGCAGTTACGGACGGGTTGGGAATAATTCACCCCTCCACTTT. Translated: CASSYGRVGNNSPLHF.

V is TRBV7-3 and J is TRBJ1-5, with D maybe TRBD1 (5 bases). This CDR3 region has 14 residues. With 9 bases removed from V and 16 bases from J, the gap between germline ends came to 28 bases. Per the germline V gene, CDR1 is SGHTA and CDR2 is FQGTGA. CDR3: CARQEANNNQYFHF. In nucleotides, the CDR3 is TGTGCCAGACAGGAGGCTAATAACAATCAGTACTTCCATTTT.

For this clonotype: One junction end does not reproduce the germline sequence, and a read error may be involved. This chain joins TRBV2 and TRBJ1-1; 9 bases agree with TRBD1. Germline V lookup: CDR1 SNHLY, CDR2 FYNNEI. This CDR3 contains 12 residues. The CDR3 bases are TGTGCCAGCAGCTTAGACAGGGGGGGCGAATACTTT. Protein: CASSLDRGGEYF. The whole variable domain, remainder taken from reference TRBV2 and TRBJ1-1, is EPEVTQTPSHQVTQMGQEVILRCVPISNHLYFYWYRQILGQKVEFLVSFYNNEISEKSEIFDDQFSVERPDGSNFTLKIRSTKLEDSAMYFCASSLDRGGEYFGQGTRLTVV.

To note about this clonotype: One end of the junction is discordant with germline, which a read error may explain. The chain employs TRBV9 and TRBJ2-1; D not certain. Germline CDR1 is SGDLS and CDR2 is YYNGEE. This CDR3 contains 14 residues. The CDR3 spells CASSVGSDTHEFVF. CDR3 nucleotides: TGTGCCAGCAGCGTAGGGTCAGATACGCATGAGTTTGTCTTC.